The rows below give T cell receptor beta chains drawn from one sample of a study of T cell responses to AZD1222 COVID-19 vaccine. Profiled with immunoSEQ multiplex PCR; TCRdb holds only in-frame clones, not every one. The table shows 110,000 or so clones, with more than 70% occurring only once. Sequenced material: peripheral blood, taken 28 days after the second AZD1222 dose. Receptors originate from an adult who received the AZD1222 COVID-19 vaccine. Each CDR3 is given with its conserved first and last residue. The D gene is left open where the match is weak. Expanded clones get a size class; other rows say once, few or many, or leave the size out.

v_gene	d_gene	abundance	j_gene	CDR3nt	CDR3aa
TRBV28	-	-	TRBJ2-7	TGTGCCAGCAGTTTGCCCCCGGGGAGGGGGTTTTACGAGCAGTACTTC	CASSLPPGRGFYEQYF
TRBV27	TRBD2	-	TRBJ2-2	TGTGCCAGCAGTTTGTTAGCGGGCACCGGGGAGCTGTTTTTT	CASSLLAGTGELFF
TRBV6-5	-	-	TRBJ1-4	TGTGCCAGCAGCCACGGGGGAACAACTAATGAAAAACTGTTTTTT	CASSHGGTTNEKLFF
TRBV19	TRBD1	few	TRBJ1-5	TGTGCCAGTAATGAGGGGGCGGGGGGGCAGCCCCAGCATTTT	CASNEGAGGQPQHF
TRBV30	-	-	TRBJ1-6	TGTGCCTGGAACCCGACAGTTAATTCACCCCTCCACTTT	CAWNPTVNSPLHF
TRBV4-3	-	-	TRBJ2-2	TGCGCCAGCAGCCAAGGCGGACTTCCCACCGGGGAGCTGTTTTTT	CASSQGGLPTGELFF
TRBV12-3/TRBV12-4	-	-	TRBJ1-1	TGTGCCAGCAGTTTACAGGGCAACACTGAAGCTTTCTTT	CASSLQGNTEAFF
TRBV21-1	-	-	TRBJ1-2	TGTGCCACCCCTTCCGGGACGAACAACTATGGCTACACCTTC	CATPSGTNNYGYTF
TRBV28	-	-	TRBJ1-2	TGTGCCAGCAGTTTCCCTGCGTCTTCCCGGGTCGGCTACACCTTC	CASSFPASSRVGYTF
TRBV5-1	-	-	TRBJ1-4	TGCGCCAGCAGCTTGGTAACACGCAAAACTAATGAAAAACTGTTTTTT	CASSLVTRKTNEKLFF
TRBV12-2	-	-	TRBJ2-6	TGTGCAAGTCGTCAAGTCGGGACAGCAATCCCCTCGGCCTCTGGGGCCAACGTCCTGACTTTC	CASRQVGTAIPSASGANVLTF
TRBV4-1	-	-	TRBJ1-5	TGCGCCAGCAGCCAAGACGAGGGATGGGACCAGCATTTT	CASSQDEGWDQHF
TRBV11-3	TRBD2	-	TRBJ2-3	TGTGCCAGCAGCCCGGGGGGGCCAACAGATACGCAGTATTTT	CASSPGGPTDTQYF
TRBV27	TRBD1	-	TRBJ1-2	TGTGCCAGCAGGACAGGGAACTATGGCTACACCTTC	CASRTGNYGYTF
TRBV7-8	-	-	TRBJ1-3	TGTGCCAGCAGCTTAGCGTTTTCAGGGTTGCTAAACACCATATATTTT	CASSLAFSGLLNTIYF
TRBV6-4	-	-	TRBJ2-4	TGTGCCAGCAGTCCAGGGGAAAACATTCAGTACTTC	CASSPGENIQYF
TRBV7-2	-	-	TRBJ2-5	TGTGCCAGCAGCTTAGTGAGGGGTGTGGGCACGCGGACCCAGTACTTC	CASSLVRGVGTRTQYF
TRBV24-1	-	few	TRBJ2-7	TGTGCCACCAGTTCTGCGACAGGCCTAGACTACGAGCAGTACTTC	CATSSATGLDYEQYF
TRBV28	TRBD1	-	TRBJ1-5	TGTGCCAGCAGTCTATTGGGACAGGGAAGGGTCCAGCCCCAGCATTTT	CASSLLGQGRVQPQHF
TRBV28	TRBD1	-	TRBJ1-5	TGTGCCAGCATTCCGGACAGGGTCGATAGCAATCAGCCCCAGCATTTT	CASIPDRVDSNQPQHF
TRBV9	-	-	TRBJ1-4	TGTGCCAGCAGTCTTCCTCAGGGGCCGGGCTTGGAAAAACTGTTTTTT	CASSLPQGPGLEKLFF
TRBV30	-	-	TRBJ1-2	TGTGCCTGGACTGGGAAAAGGGGTGGCTACACCTTC	CAWTGKRGGYTF
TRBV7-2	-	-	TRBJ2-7	TGTGCCAGCAGCTTAGGTGGGGGCTCCTACGAGCAGTACTTC	CASSLGGGSYEQYF
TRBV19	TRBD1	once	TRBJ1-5	TGTGCCAGTAGTATGGGACAGATTTATCAGCCCCAGCATTTT	CASSMGQIYQPQHF
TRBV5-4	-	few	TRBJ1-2	TGTGCCAGCAGCTTCTTTAACAGGGCCAACTATGGCTACACCTTC	CASSFFNRANYGYTF
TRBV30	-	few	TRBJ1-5	TGTGCCTGGACCTACCCGAGCGGGGGGAAGAGCAATCAGCCCCAGCATTTT	CAWTYPSGGKSNQPQHF
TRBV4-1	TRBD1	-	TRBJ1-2	TGCGCCAGCAGCCAAGGAAGGGGGCAGACCAGGGATGGCTACACCTTC	CASSQGRGQTRDGYTF
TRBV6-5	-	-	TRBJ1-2	TGTGCCAGCAGTTTTGGGCCCTTTCGACAGGGCTACACCTTC	CASSFGPFRQGYTF
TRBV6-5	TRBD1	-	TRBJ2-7	TGTGCCAGCAGTTACTCGAGGGACAGGGTCTACGAGCAGTACTTC	CASSYSRDRVYEQYF
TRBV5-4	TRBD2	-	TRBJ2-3	TGTGCCAGCAGCTTGTTTAGCGGGGGGGACACAGATACGCAGTATTTT	CASSLFSGGDTDTQYF
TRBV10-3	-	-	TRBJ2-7	TGTGCCATCAGTGAAGGCTTCAACAGGGTACGGCAGTACTTC	CAISEGFNRVRQYF
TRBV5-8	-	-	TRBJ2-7	TGTGCCAGCAGCTTGTGGGTGGGCGGCACCAGCTCCTACGAGCAGTACTTC	CASSLWVGGTSSYEQYF
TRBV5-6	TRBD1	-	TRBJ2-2	TGTGCCAGCAGCTTGGAGCAGGGGGCCGGGGAGCTGTTTTTT	CASSLEQGAGELFF
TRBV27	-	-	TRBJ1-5	TGTGCCAGCAGGGATAGAATTCTGGGGAATCAGCCCCAGCATTTT	CASRDRILGNQPQHF
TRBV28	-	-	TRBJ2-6	TGTGCCAGCAGACAAGGGACGGGAATTTCTGGGGCCAACGTCCTGACTTTC	CASRQGTGISGANVLTF
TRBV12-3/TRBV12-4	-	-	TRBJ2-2	TGTGCCAGCAGTCCACAAGACACCGGGGAGCTGTTTTTT	CASSPQDTGELFF
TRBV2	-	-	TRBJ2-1	TGTGCCAGCAGCTGGAATGAGCAGTTCTTC	CASSWNEQFF
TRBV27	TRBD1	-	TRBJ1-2	TGTGCCAGCACGCGGCAGGGGGGGAACTATGGCTACACCTTC	CASTRQGGNYGYTF
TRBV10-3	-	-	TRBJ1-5	TGTGCCATCAGTGAGTCGCCTCAACTAACTAGCAATCAGCCCCAGCATTTT	CAISESPQLTSNQPQHF
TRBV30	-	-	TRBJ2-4	TGTGCCTGGAGTGTACCAGCGAGGGGAGGTCTAGCCAAAAACATTCAGTACTTC	CAWSVPARGGLAKNIQYF
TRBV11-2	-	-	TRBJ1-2	TGTGCCAGCAGCTTAATTGCCCGATTTAACTATGGCTACACCTTC	CASSLIARFNYGYTF
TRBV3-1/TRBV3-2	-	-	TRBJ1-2	TGTGCCAGCAGCCCCGGGGGGGGAATGAGTGGCTACACCTTC	CASSPGGGMSGYTF
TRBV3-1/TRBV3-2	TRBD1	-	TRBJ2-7	TGTGCCAGCAGCCCGGGCGACAGGGACTACGAGCAGTACTTC	CASSPGDRDYEQYF
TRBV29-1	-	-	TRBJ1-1	TGCAGCGTTGAAGAATGGGAGAGCACTGAAGCTTTCTTT	CSVEEWESTEAFF
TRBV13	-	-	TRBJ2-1	TGTGCCAGCAGCTTCCGGGGTGACAATGAGCAGTTCTTC	CASSFRGDNEQFF
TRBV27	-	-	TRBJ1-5	TGTGCCAGCAGGAATCAGGGTCCCAATCAGCCCCAGCATTTT	CASRNQGPNQPQHF
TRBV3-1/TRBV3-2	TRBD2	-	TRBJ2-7	TGTGCCAGCAGCCATCTAGCGGGAGAGCAGTACTTC	CASSHLAGEQYF
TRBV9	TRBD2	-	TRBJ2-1	TGTGCCAGCAGCCCGCGGGAGGGGTCCTACAATGAGCAGTTCTTC	CASSPREGSYNEQFF
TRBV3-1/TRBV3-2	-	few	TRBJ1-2	TGTGCCAGCAGCCAAAAAAGTGGACGGAGCTATGGCTACACCTTC	CASSQKSGRSYGYTF
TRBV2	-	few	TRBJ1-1	TGTGCCAGAGGGAAACCGAACACTGAAGCTTTCTTT	CARGKPNTEAFF
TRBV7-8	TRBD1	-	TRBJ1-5	TGTGCCAGCAGAAACGACAGGGGGCTGGGTCAGCCCCAGCATTTT	CASRNDRGLGQPQHF
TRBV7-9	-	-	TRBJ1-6	TGTGCCAGCAGCTTTCTGGGAGTTAATTCACCCCTCCACTTT	CASSFLGVNSPLHF
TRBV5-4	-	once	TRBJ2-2	TGTGCCAGCTTTTTGGGGCCGCCGGTGAACGGGGAGCTGTTTTTT	CASFLGPPVNGELFF
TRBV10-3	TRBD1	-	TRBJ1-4	TGTGCCATCAGTGAGACAGGGGGCGTCCAAAAACTGTTTTTT	CAISETGGVQKLFF